The 32 T cell receptor beta chains below come from one sample, sequenced in a study of blood T cells in healthy people across ages. Together with a sample-barcoded 5' primer, a J-beta primer mix was included in a second PCR lasting roughly 6 to 12 cycles. TCRdb analysed the 5' RACE reads with MiXCR anew, one entry per CDR3 protein. The sample records around 710,000 distinct CDR3 sequences, around 46% being singletons. The sample taken for sequencing was blood. All receptors derive from a woman aged 55-75 years in good health.

This clonotype has just a few counts. The chain links TRBV5-6 to TRBJ1-2; TRBD1 aligns across 8 bases. V was pared by 0 bases and J by 0 bases, with 1 base of the junction left unmatched. This CDR3 contains 15 residues. Per germline, CDR1 SGHDT and CDR2 YYEEEE. Here the CDR3 reads CASSLADRANYGYTF. DNA for the CDR3: TGTGCCAGCAGCTTGGCGGACAGGGCTAACTATGGCTACACCTTC.

The rearrangement joins TRBV6-2 or TRBV6-3 to TRBJ2-7; 9 bases are a match to TRBD1. Germline trimming cut 5 bases from V and 0 bases from J; bases unmatched to any gene: 2. The CDR3 sequence is 14 residues long. CDR1 is MNHEY, CDR2 SVGEGT, per germline. The CDR3 protein is CASSRQGVSYEQYF. The CDR3 region has the DNA TGTGCCAGCAGTCGACAGGGGGTCTCCTACGAGCAGTACTTC.

This chain uses TRBV29-1 with TRBJ2-7; D is uncertain. V was trimmed by 4 bases and J by 3 bases, leaving 7 bases between them. Germline values: CDR1 SQVTM, CDR2 ANQGSEA. The CDR3 has 11 amino acids. As DNA, the CDR3 is TGCAGCGTTGGTCGGAGCTACGAGCAGTACTTC. This encodes CSVGRSYEQYF.

The V and J genes are TRBV20-1 and TRBJ2-5; 9 bases line up with TRBD1. Germline loops: CDR1 DFQATT, CDR2 SNEGSKA (reference sequence). The CDR3 contains 13 residues. V lost 6 bases and J lost 5; bases outside the gene matches: 7. The CDR3 region is CSAPQGAWETQYF. DNA of the CDR3: TGCAGTGCCCCACAGGGGGCTTGGGAGACCCAGTACTTC.

The chain carries TRBV6-6 and TRBJ1-2; D is unclear. This CDR3 has 15 residues. Looked up from germline, CDR1 is MNHNY and CDR2 is SVGAGI (reference sequence). The V gene lost 8 bases and the J gene lost 8 bases, with 24 bases spanning the gap. The CDR3 nucleotides read TGTGCCAGCCTCCCTTCCTCGGTGACTCAAAAAGGCTACACCTTC. Translated: CASLPSSVTQKGYTF.

Ten or more counts support this clonotype. The chain couples TRBV7-9 to TRBJ2-1, with D perhaps TRBD2 (6 bases). The V gene's germline CDR1 is SEHNR and CDR2 FQNEAQ (reference sequence). CDR3 length equals 16 residues. The V gene lost 5 bases and the J gene lost 0 bases, with 14 bases spanning the gap. CDR3 in DNA: TGTGCCAGCAGCCCCGGCGGCGGGATCTCCTACAATGAGCAGTTCTTC. Protein: CASSPGGGISYNEQFF.

The J gene is TRBJ2-1, the V gene TRBV29-1; D is unresolved. The V end was cut by 4 bases, the J end by 6 bases, with 7 bases between. Germline CDR1 is SQVTM and CDR2 is ANQGSEA. There are 11 residues in the CDR3. The CDR3 sequence is CSVGHLNEQFF. Written as DNA, the CDR3 is TGCAGCGTTGGTCACCTCAATGAGCAGTTCTTC.

The sample holds many counts of this clonotype. The chain couples TRBV3-1 to TRBJ2-3; D not certain. In germline, CDR1 is LGHDT, CDR2 YNNKEL (reference sequence). V dropped 1 base and J dropped 1 base, with 6 bases sitting between them. The CDR3 contains 14 residues. DNA of the CDR3: TGTGCCAGCAGCCAAGGAGGTCGCACAGATACGCAGTATTTT. Translation: CASSQGGRTDTQYF.

This clonotype occurred a few times. The chain carries TRBV30 and TRBJ2-5; D is uncertain. TRBJ2-7 explains the end of the DNA better; the J call may be wrong. The CDR3 has 13 residues. Germline V lookup: CDR1 GTSNPN, CDR2 SVGIG (reference sequence). CDR3 DNA sequence: TGTGCCTGGAATCCCCTGGTCGAGTCCGAGCAGTACTTC. Amino acid sequence: CAWNPLVESEQYF.

This clonotype was seen many times. V is TRBV13 and J is TRBJ2-7; unclear D gene. CDR3 length: 12 amino acids. The germline V gene encodes CDR1 PRHDT and CDR2 FYEKMQ (reference sequence). Trimming left V 6 bases short and J 2 bases short, with 8 bases between. The CDR3 DNA reads TGTGCCAGCAGTCGGATAGCCTACGAGCAGTACTTC. Amino acids: CASSRIAYEQYF.

This clonotype showed up many times. This chain connects TRBV4-2 to TRBJ2-1; 7 positions agree with TRBD2. The CDR3 length is 15 residues. Germline assignment: CDR1 LGHNA and CDR2 YNFKEQ. V was clipped by 4 bases and J by 0 bases; unmatched bases: 3. The CDR3 region has the DNA TGTGCCAGCAGCCCGAGCGGGATCTCCTACAATGAGCAGTTCTTC. Protein product: CASSPSGISYNEQFF.

This clonotype was seen only once. With a much larger clone just one base away, this may be a read error. The chain couples TRBV9 to TRBJ2-7; 14 bases match TRBD2. Germline CDR1 is SGDLS and CDR2 is YYNGEE. The CDR3 runs 16 residues. The CDR3 loop reads CAGSGTGTSGSGEQYF. DNA of the CDR3: TGTGCCGGCAGCGGAACCGGGACTAGCGGGAGTGGCGAGCAGTACTTC. Combining the CDR3 with reference TRBV9 and TRBJ2-7 gives the whole variable domain DSGVTQTPKHLITATGQRVTLRCSPRSGDLSVYWYQQSLDQGLQFLIQYYNGEERAKGNILERFSAQQFPDLHSELNLSSLELGDSALYFCAGSGTGTSGSGEQYFGPGTRLTVT.

The sample holds a few counts of this clonotype. This sequence joins TRBV6-2 or TRBV6-3 and TRBJ1-4; D not resolved. From germline, CDR1 is MNHEY and CDR2 SVGEGT. CDR3 length equals 15 residues. Deletions cut 6 bases from V and 6 bases from J, with 17 bases between. Here the CDR3 reads CASRPWTPTDEKLFF. The DNA for the CDR3 is TGTGCCAGCAGACCCTGGACCCCGACGGATGAAAAACTGTTTTTT.

V is TRBV27 and J is TRBJ2-3; unclear D gene. The CDR3 loop spans 13 amino acids. V was shortened by 9 bases and J by 0 bases, with 10 bases between the two germline ends. The germline V gene encodes CDR1 MNHEY and CDR2 SMNVEV (reference sequence). CDR3 sequence (DNA): TGTGCCAGGGACCGTCTTAGCACAGATACGCAGTATTTT. This translates into CARDRLSTDTQYF.

The V gene is TRBV6-2 or TRBV6-3, the J gene TRBJ2-3; D could derive from TRBD1 or TRBD2 (6 bases each). Germline V gene lookup returns CDR1 MNHEY and CDR2 SVGEGT. The V end was cut by 8 bases, the J end by 1 base, with 16 bases between. CDR3 size: 15 residues. CDR3 protein: CASLDPGAGTDTQYF. The CDR3 nucleotides are TGTGCCAGCTTAGACCCGGGGGCTGGCACAGATACGCAGTATTTT.

This clonotype was counted a few times. The rearrangement links TRBV2 to TRBJ2-7; 8 bases are shared with TRBD1. Looked up from germline, CDR1 is SNHLY and CDR2 is FYNNEI. V shed 2 bases and J 7 bases; nucleotides not matched to a gene: 10. CDR3 length equals 15 residues. Here the CDR3 DNA reads TGTGCCAGCAGTGAACCGGGACAGGTGAAGCGGGAGCAGTACTTC. It is translated as CASSEPGQVKREQYF.

The V and J genes are TRBV6-2 or TRBV6-3 and TRBJ1-5; D remains unclear. Per germline, CDR1 MNHEY and CDR2 SVGEGT. This CDR3 spans 14 amino acids. Trimming pared 0 bases from V and 9 bases from J, leaving 12 bases between. The DNA for the CDR3 is TGTGCCAGCAGTTACTCTGGGCGTTCGGCGCCCCAGCATTTT. It codes for CASSYSGRSAPQHF.

The chain is built from TRBV20-1 and TRBJ2-5; D may be TRBD2 (5 bases). With 6 bases removed from V and 11 bases from J, the gap between germline ends came to 16 bases. The germline V gene has CDR1 DFQATT and CDR2 SNEGSKA (reference sequence). The CDR3 runs to 11 residues. CDR3 amino acids: CSASGAVEQYF. The CDR3 DNA sequence: TGCAGTGCCAGCGGAGCAGTTGAGCAGTACTTC.

Comments on this clonotype: A read error may produce the germline difference seen at one junction end. The chain links TRBV5-1 to TRBJ2-5; TRBD2 matches at 7 bases. The CDR3 length is 15 residues. CDR1 and CDR2 (germline): SGHRS, YFSETQ. CDR3 in DNA: TGCGCCGGCAGCCCGGGGGGTTCGTACCAAGAGACCCAGTACTTC. Protein product: CAGSPGGSYQETQYF.

The J gene is TRBJ2-7, the V gene TRBV7-2; 8 positions match TRBD1. The germline V gene encodes CDR1 SGHTA and CDR2 FQGNSA. J gave up 4 bases and V 4 bases, and 12 bases lay outside the gene matches. The CDR3 sequence is 16 residues long. CDR3 bases: TGTGCCAGCAGCTCAGGGGCGGGACAGGCTAAATACGAGCAGTACTTC. As protein: CASSSGAGQAKYEQYF.

The chain is built from TRBV2 and TRBJ2-2, with D possibly TRBD2 on 5 matching bases. The V and J ends lost 11 bases and 5 bases respectively, with 18 bases between them. Per germline, CDR1 SNHLY and CDR2 FYNNEI. This CDR3 region has 14 residues. This CDR3 is CAGGAEEGTGELFF. CDR3 coding DNA: TGTGCCGGAGGTGCAGAGGAAGGGACCGGGGAGCTGTTTTTT. Variable domain in full (rest from reference TRBV2 and TRBJ2-2): EPEVTQTPSHQVTQMGQEVILRCVPISNHLYFYWYRQILGQKVEFLVSFYNNEISEKSEIFDDQFSVERPDGSNFTLKIRSTKLEDSAMYFCAGGAEEGTGELFFGEGSRLTVL.

The chain carries TRBV14 and TRBJ2-1; 9 bases are a match to TRBD2. Germline CDR1 SGHDN, CDR2 FVKESK. The CDR3 contains 17 residues. The V and J ends lost 4 bases and 10 bases, in that order; junction bases with no gene match: 17. CDR3 sequence reads: CASSREPGLAPHREQFF. CDR3 sequence (DNA): TGTGCCAGCAGCCGAGAGCCGGGACTAGCCCCACATAGGGAGCAGTTCTTC.

This clonotype has a count of ten or more. V is TRBV29-1 and J is TRBJ2-5, with 11 bases lining up with TRBD1. V was clipped by 8 bases and J by 5 bases; unmatched bases: 4. This CDR3 spans 12 amino acids. Germline V lookup: CDR1 SQVTM, CDR2 ANQGSEA. CDR3 bases: TGCAGCCTGGACAGGGGGCGTGAGACCCAGTACTTC. Its translation is CSLDRGRETQYF.

There are a few counts of this clonotype. The chain carries TRBV29-1 and TRBJ2-3; perhaps TRBD1 as D (7 bases). Between the trimmed V and J ends, which lost 3 bases and 5 bases, there was a span of 9 bases. The CDR3 totals 12 residues. Germline loops: CDR1 SQVTM, CDR2 ANQGSEA. The CDR3 is CSVDRGEDTQYF. The DNA of the CDR3 is TGCAGCGTTGACAGGGGGGAAGATACGCAGTATTTT.

This clonotype was picked up a small number of times. V and J are TRBV7-9 and TRBJ2-1; TRBD2 aligns across 12 bases. Germline V gives CDR1 SEHNR, CDR2 FQNEAQ (reference sequence). After removal of 5 bases from V and 15 bases from J, the junction contained 17 bases not matched to a gene. The CDR3 is made up of 16 amino acids. The CDR3 reads CASSDPGLAGTPTSFF. In nucleotides, the CDR3 is TGTGCCAGCAGCGACCCCGGACTAGCGGGGACTCCGACCTCGTTCTTC.

This chain links TRBV4-3 with TRBJ2-1, with 7 bases that match TRBD2. The length of the CDR3 is 16 residues. Germline V CDR1 and CDR2: LGHNA, YSLEER. Trimming cost V 0 bases and J 2 bases; bases outside gene matches: 4. CDR3 residues: CASSQEAGRTYNEQFF. The CDR3 nucleotides read TGCGCCAGCAGCCAAGAAGCGGGAAGGACCTACAATGAGCAGTTCTTC.

The chain carries TRBV29-1 and TRBJ1-2; D unresolved. V gave up 7 bases and J gave up 3 bases, with 15 bases separating them. Germline V gene data show CDR1 as SQVTM and CDR2 as ANQGSEA. This CDR3 has 13 amino acids. The CDR3 DNA reads TGCAGCGCCGTGGTAGGTATCGACTATGGCTACACCTTC. It translates to CSAVVGIDYGYTF.

In its sample, this clonotype was seen a few times. This rearrangement joins TRBV4-3 to TRBJ1-4; D ambiguous. Trimming took off 4 bases at V and 3 bases at J, with 15 bases between the two ends. Looked up from germline, CDR1 is LGHNA and CDR2 is YSLEER. This CDR3 comprises 16 residues. The CDR3 DNA is TGCGCCAGCAGCCGAGGAACGGACTCCGCTAATGAAAAACTGTTTTTT. This encodes CASSRGTDSANEKLFF.

The J gene is TRBJ2-1, the V gene TRBV7-2, with 10 bases matching TRBD2. The J call may be faulty, since TRBJ2-7 better matches the DNA end. The CDR3 has 14 amino acids. Germline CDR1 SGHTA, CDR2 FQGNSA. The CDR3 region has the DNA TGTGCCAGCAGCTGGCAGCGGGAGGGCCCTGAGCAGTACTTC. It codes for CASSWQREGPEQYF.

V and J are TRBV20-1 and TRBJ2-7; 7 positions agree with TRBD2. CDR1 is DFQATT and CDR2 is SNEGSKA in the germline V gene (reference sequence). The CDR3 length is 16 residues. V trimming: 4 bases; J trimming: 0 bases; junction bases outside the gene matches: 12. The CDR3 spells CSANEGGSLFSYEQYF. CDR3 coding DNA: TGCAGTGCTAATGAGGGCGGGAGTTTGTTCTCCTACGAGCAGTACTTC.

This chain uses TRBV4-2 with TRBJ1-5, with D possibly matching TRBD1 (5 bases). Germline-derived CDR1 and CDR2 are LGHNA and YNFKEQ. Trimming stripped 3 bases from V and 6 bases from J, with 21 bases between. CDR3 length: 17 residues. The CDR3: CASSHSERVREGQPQHF. In DNA form, the CDR3 reads TGTGCCAGCAGCCATTCCGAGCGTGTCAGGGAGGGTCAGCCCCAGCATTTT.

This clonotype was counted a few times. The chain carries TRBV5-1 and TRBJ2-5; 11 bases agree with TRBD2. The CDR3 consists of 17 residues. The J segment lost 5 bases and the V segment lost 3 bases, leaving 12 bases of the junction unmatched. The germline CDR1 and CDR2 sequences are SGHRS and YFSETQ. The CDR3 DNA follows: TGCGCCAGCAGCTCAACGACTAGCGGGACCCGGGGGGAGACCCAGTACTTC. This sequence encodes CASSSTTSGTRGETQYF.